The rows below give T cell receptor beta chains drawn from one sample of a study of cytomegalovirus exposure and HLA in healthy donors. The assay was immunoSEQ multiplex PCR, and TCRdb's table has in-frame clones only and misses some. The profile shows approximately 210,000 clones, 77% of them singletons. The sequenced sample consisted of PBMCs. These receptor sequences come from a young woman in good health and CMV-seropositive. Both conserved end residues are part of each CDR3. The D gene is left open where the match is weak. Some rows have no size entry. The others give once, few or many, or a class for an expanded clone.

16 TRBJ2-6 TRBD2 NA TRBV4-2 TGTGCCATCCAGCCGGCGGGGGGGCTTGGGGCCAACGTCCTGACTTTC CAIQPAGGLGANVLTF
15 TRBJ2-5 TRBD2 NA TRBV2 TGTGCCAGCAGTGTCAGGCGGGGGGGCCTAGAGACCCAGTACTTC CASSVRRGGLETQYF
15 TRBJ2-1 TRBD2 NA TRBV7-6 TGTGCCAGCAGCTTCCCGACCGGGGGGTTCAATGAGCAGTTCTTC CASSFPTGGFNEQFF
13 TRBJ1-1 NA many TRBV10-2 TGCGCCAGCAATGCGGGGAGGGTCACTGAAGCTTTCTTT CASNAGRVTEAFF
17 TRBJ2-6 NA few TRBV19 TGTGCCAGTAGCATCGGGGGTTCCGGCTCTGGGGCCAACGTCCTGACTTTC CASSIGGSGSGANVLTF
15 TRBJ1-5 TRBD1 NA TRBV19 TGTGCCAGTAGGCCCCTAGAGGGGGCAAGTCAGCCCCAGCATTTT CASRPLEGASQPQHF
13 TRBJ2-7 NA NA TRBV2 TGTGCCAGCAGTGAAGGGACAGCCTACGAGCAGTACTTC CASSEGTAYEQYF
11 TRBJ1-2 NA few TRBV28 TGTGCCAGCAGCCGGGGCTATGGCTACACCTTC CASSRGYGYTF
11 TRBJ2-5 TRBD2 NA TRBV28 TGTGCCAGCAGCCAATCCGTGCGGGAGCACTTC CASSQSVREHF
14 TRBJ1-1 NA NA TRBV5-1 TGCGCCAGCAGCCGTTACCCGGGAACCACTGAAGCTTTCTTT CASSRYPGTTEAFF
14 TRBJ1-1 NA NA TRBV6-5 TGTGCCAGCAGTTACTCGATGGGGGCGACTGAAGCTTTCTTT CASSYSMGATEAFF
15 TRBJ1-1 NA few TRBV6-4 TGTGCCAGCAGGCCGGTAGGACAGTTTAACACTGAAGCTTTCTTT CASRPVGQFNTEAFF
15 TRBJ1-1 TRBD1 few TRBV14 TGTGCCAGCAGCCGCCTATGGACAGGAGGGACTGAAGCTTTCTTT CASSRLWTGGTEAFF
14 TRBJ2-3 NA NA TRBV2 TGTGCCGGCTCAGGGCACGCTAGCACAGATACGCAGTATTTT CAGSGHASTDTQYF
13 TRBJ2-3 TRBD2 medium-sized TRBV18 TGTGCCAGCTCACCTACTAGCGCAGATACGCAGTATTTT CASSPTSADTQYF
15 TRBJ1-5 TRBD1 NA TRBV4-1 TGCGCCAGCAGCCAAGCGGGACAGTACCATCAGCCCCAGCATTTT CASSQAGQYHQPQHF
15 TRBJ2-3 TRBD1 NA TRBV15 TGTGCCACCAGCATCCACCGGACAGGGTCGGATACGCAGTATTTT CATSIHRTGSDTQYF
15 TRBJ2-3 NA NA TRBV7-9 TGTGCCAGCAGCGCTTCCGGCGGTAGCACAGATACGCAGTATTTT CASSASGGSTDTQYF
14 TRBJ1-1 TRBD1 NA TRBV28 TGTGCCAGCAGTCTTGCAGGGGGCGGGACTGAAGCTTTCTTT CASSLAGGGTEAFF
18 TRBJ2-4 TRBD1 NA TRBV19 TGTGCCAGTGGAGCGGGACAGGGAAGGGGATTGGCCAAAAACATTCAGTACTTC CASGAGQGRGLAKNIQYF
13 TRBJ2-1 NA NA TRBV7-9 TGTGCCAGCAGTCTGGGGCCCTACAATGAGCAGTTCTTC CASSLGPYNEQFF
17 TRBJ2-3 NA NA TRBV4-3 TGCGCCAGCAGCCAAGATTTGGTAGGGGGGGAGGCAGATACGCAGTATTTT CASSQDLVGGEADTQYF
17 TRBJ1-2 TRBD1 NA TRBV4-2 TGTGCCAGCAGCCAAGCAGGGGACAGGGGGCGCGTCTATGGCTACACCTTC CASSQAGDRGRVYGYTF
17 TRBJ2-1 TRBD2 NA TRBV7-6 TGTGCCAGCAGCTTAAGGTTAGCGGGAGTTTCCTACAATGAGCAGTTCTTC CASSLRLAGVSYNEQFF
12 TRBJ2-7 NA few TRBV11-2 TGTGCCAGCAGCTTACAGGGCTACGAGCAGTACTTC CASSLQGYEQYF
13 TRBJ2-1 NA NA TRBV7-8 TGTGCCAGCAGCTTGCGGACTGGGCTGGAGCAGTTCTTC CASSLRTGLEQFF
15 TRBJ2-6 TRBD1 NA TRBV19 TGTGCCAGTAGTACACAGGGGGCTGGGGCCAACGTCCTGACTTTC CASSTQGAGANVLTF
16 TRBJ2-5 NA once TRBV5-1 TGCGCCAGCAGTTTGGGCGGGACAGCTACACAAGAGACCCAGTACTTC CASSLGGTATQETQYF
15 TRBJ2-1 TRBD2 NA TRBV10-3 TGTGCCATCAGTGAGAAGTGGGGGGGTGTTCATGAGCAGTTCTTC CAISEKWGGVHEQFF
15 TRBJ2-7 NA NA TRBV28 TGTGCCAGCACTCTTAGCGGCCTCGACGACGACGAGCAGTACTTC CASTLSGLDDDEQYF
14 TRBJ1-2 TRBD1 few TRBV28 TGTGCCAGCACCGCGACAGGGGGCGGCTATGGCTACACCTTC CASTATGGGYGYTF
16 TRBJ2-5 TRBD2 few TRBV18 TGTGCCAGCTCACGAGGACTAGCGGGGTACCAAGAGACCCAGTACTTC CASSRGLAGYQETQYF
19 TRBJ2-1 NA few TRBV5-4 TGTGCCAGCAGCTTGTTCTACGGGGGTTCAGGGTCGGGCTACAATGAGCAGTTCTTC CASSLFYGGSGSGYNEQFF
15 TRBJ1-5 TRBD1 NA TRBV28 TGTGCCAGCAGCTCCGGGACAGTCTACAATCAGCCCCAGCATTTT CASSSGTVYNQPQHF
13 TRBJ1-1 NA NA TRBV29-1 TGCAGCGCCTCAGGGGTTAGGGGCACTGAAGCTTTCTTT CSASGVRGTEAFF
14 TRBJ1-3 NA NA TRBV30 TGTGCCTGGAGTTCCGGTTTTACTGGAAACACCATATATTTT CAWSSGFTGNTIYF
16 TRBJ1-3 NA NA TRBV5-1 TGCGCCAGCAGCTTGGGCCCGACTGGCTCTGGAAACACCATATATTTT CASSLGPTGSGNTIYF
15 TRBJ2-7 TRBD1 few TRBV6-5 TGTGCCAGCAGTTACTCGGGACAGGGACGCTACGAGCAGTACTTC CASSYSGQGRYEQYF
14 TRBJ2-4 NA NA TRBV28 TGTGCCAGCAGGAAAAAACTAGCCAAAAACATTCAGTACTTC CASRKKLAKNIQYF
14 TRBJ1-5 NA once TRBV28 TGTGCCACCAATCTCCGGGGGGGGGCTCAGCCCCAGCATTTT CATNLRGGAQPQHF
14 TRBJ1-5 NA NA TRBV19 TGTGCCAGTAAACAGATGGTGCCCAATCAGCCCCAGCATTTT CASKQMVPNQPQHF
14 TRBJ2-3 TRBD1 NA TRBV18 TGTGCCAGTGCCGGGACAGCTAGCACAGATACGCAGTATTTT CASAGTASTDTQYF
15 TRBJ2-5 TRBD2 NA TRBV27 TGTGCCAGCAGTTTTGGCGGGGGGGCTCAAGAGACCCAGTACTTC CASSFGGGAQETQYF
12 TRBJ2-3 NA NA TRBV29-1 TGCAGCGGGACAGAAGGGACAGATACGCAGTATTTT CSGTEGTDTQYF
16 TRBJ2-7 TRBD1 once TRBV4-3 TGCGCCAGCAGCCAAGAATTTGGGACAGGGGGCTACGAGCAGTACTTC CASSQEFGTGGYEQYF